The 10 T cell receptor beta chains presented below share a single source sample, sequenced in a study of blood T cell repertoires in COVID-19. The method was immunoSEQ multiplex PCR; TCRdb's version includes in-frame clones alone and lacks a portion of them. The data show around 370,000 clones, approximately 90% seen once. Sequenced input: peripheral blood. The receptors shown here come from a woman aged 18 to 35 who had recovered from COVID-19.

Details on this clone: This specimen includes other DNA sequences encoding the same CDR3. The chain employs TRBV19 and TRBJ2-1; 14 nucleotides agree with TRBD2. Germline V gives CDR1 LNHDA, CDR2 SQIVND (reference sequence). Unmatched junction bases numbered 2, after V lost 3 bases and J lost 7 bases. This CDR3 is built from 15 residues. CDR3 nucleotide sequence: TGTGCCAGTAGTATTGGGACTAGCGGGAGAAATGAGCAGTTCTTC. Its translation: CASSIGTSGRNEQFF. Complete variable domain (other parts from reference TRBV19 and TRBJ2-1): DGGITQSPKYLFRKEGQNVTLSCEQNLNHDAMYWYRQDPGQGLRLIYYSQIVNDFQKGDIAEGYSVSREKKESFPLTVTSAQKNPTAFYLCASSIGTSGRNEQFFGPGTRLTVL.

This chain uses TRBV7-9 with TRBJ2-5; D is perhaps TRBD1 (5 bases). The V end was cut by 5 bases, the J end by 2 bases, with 9 bases between. The CDR3 totals 13 residues. CDR1 and CDR2 (germline): SEHNR, FQNEAQ (reference sequence). CDR3 DNA sequence: TGTGCCAGCAGCCGAACAGGACAAGAGACCCAGTACTTC. Translation gives CASSRTGQETQYF.

This clone was seen a handful of times. The chain carries TRBV2 and TRBJ1-1; D gene ambiguous. V gave up 4 bases and J gave up 3 bases, with 9 bases separating them. Germline V gives CDR1 SNHLY, CDR2 FYNNEI. The CDR3 is made up of 13 amino acids. CDR3 in amino acids: CASSVNTDTEAFF. CDR3 bases: TGTGCCAGCAGTGTTAACACCGACACTGAAGCTTTCTTT. The entire variable domain, with the rest obtained from reference TRBV2 and TRBJ1-1, is as follows: EPEVTQTPSHQVTQMGQEVILRCVPISNHLYFYWYRQILGQKVEFLVSFYNNEISEKSEIFDDQFSVERPDGSNFTLKIRSTKLEDSAMYFCASSVNTDTEAFFGQGTRLTVV.

V is TRBV21-1 and J is TRBJ2-3; the listed D gene, TRBD1, was not tested against the DNA. TRBV21-1 is a listed pseudogene. CDR3 size: 17 residues. DNA for the CDR3: TGTGCCAGCAGCATACCGGGACAGGGGATAGTCACAGATACGCAGTATTTT. Amino acids: CASSIPGQGIVTDTQYF.

The chain couples TRBV15 to TRBJ2-5, with 11 nucleotides matching TRBD2. This CDR3 is 16 amino acids long. CDR1 is LNHNV and CDR2 is YYDKDF in the germline V gene (reference sequence). Unmatched junction bases numbered 4, after V lost 2 bases and J lost 2 bases. The CDR3 coding sequence is TGTGCCACCAGCAGACTTAGCGGGAGGGCTCAAGAGACCCAGTACTTC. The encoded protein is CATSRLSGRAQETQYF.

The V call is TRBV11-2, the J call TRBJ2-1; 7 bases are shared with TRBD2. This CDR3 is built from 18 residues. With V trimmed by 0 bases and J by 7 bases, 15 bases remained unmatched. Germline assignment: CDR1 SGHAT and CDR2 FQNNGV. The CDR3 loop reads CASSLDLTSTRSGNEQFF. The CDR3 DNA reads TGTGCCAGCAGCTTAGATCTGACTAGCACCCGCTCCGGGAATGAGCAGTTCTTC.

This clone was recorded only once. The J gene is TRBJ1-5, the V gene TRBV30, with 7 bases lining up with TRBD1. CDR1 is GTSNPN and CDR2 is SVGIG in the germline V gene (reference sequence). Trimming took 0 bases from V and 2 from J; bases not matched to a gene: 4. CDR3 size: 15 residues. The CDR3 protein is CAWSVRGTGNQPQHF. DNA of the CDR3: TGTGCCTGGAGTGTACGCGGGACAGGCAATCAGCCCCAGCATTTT. The full variable domain, its missing parts supplied by reference TRBV30 and TRBJ1-5, is SQTIHQWPATLVQPVGSPLSLECTVEGTSNPNLYWYRQAAGRGLQLLFYSVGIGQISSEVPQNLSASRPQDRQFILSSKKLLLSDSGFYLCAWSVRGTGNQPQHFGDGTRLSIL.

The chain is built from TRBV4-3 and TRBJ1-4; D is unclear. V gave up 0 bases and J gave up 10 bases, with 15 bases separating them. This CDR3 is built from 15 residues. CDR1 LGHNA and CDR2 YSLEER come from the germline V gene. For the CDR3, the DNA is TGCGCCAGCAGCCAAGATATGAGCGATGGAAGAAAACTGTTTTTT. This gives the protein CASSQDMSDGRKLFF.

The chain uses TRBV19 and TRBJ1-5; 7 positions agree with TRBD1. The CDR3 loop spans 18 amino acids. V lost 4 bases, J lost 0 bases, and 12 bases stayed unmatched. The germline V gene has CDR1 LNHDA and CDR2 SQIVND (reference sequence). CDR3 bases: TGTGCCAGTAGTACTCCGGGACAGCCAGATTATAGCAATCAGCCCCAGCATTTT. Amino acids: CASSTPGQPDYSNQPQHF. Together with reference TRBV19 and TRBJ1-5, the CDR3 gives the full variable domain: DGGITQSPKYLFRKEGQNVTLSCEQNLNHDAMYWYRQDPGQGLRLIYYSQIVNDFQKGDIAEGYSVSREKKESFPLTVTSAQKNPTAFYLCASSTPGQPDYSNQPQHFGDGTRLSIL.

This sequence joins TRBV27 and TRBJ2-5; no definite D call. CDR1 is MNHEY, CDR2 SMNVEV, per germline (reference sequence). The CDR3 totals 12 residues. V was trimmed by 5 bases and J by 2 bases, leaving 6 bases between them. The CDR3 here is CASSHSQETQYF. The CDR3 nucleotides are TGTGCCAGCAGTCATTCACAAGAGACCCAGTACTTC.